These 20 T cell receptor beta chains were sequenced from one sample in a study of cytomegalovirus exposure and HLA in healthy donors. It was with 60 Vbeta and 13 Jbeta primers that the PCR ran. Some clones are missing from TCRdb's copy, which holds only in-frame ones; the method was immunoSEQ multiplex PCR. The repertoire holds about 160,000 clones, under 90% seen once, with approximately 1.5% in the top ten. The sample taken for sequencing was PBMCs. The receptors shown here come from a male donor in good health and CMV-seronegative.

This clone was seen once. The chain uses TRBV5-1 and TRBJ2-1; D may be TRBD2 (6 bases). The CDR3 spans 14 residues. CDR1 SGHRS and CDR2 YFSETQ come from the germline V gene. The V end lost 7 bases, the J end lost 2 bases, and 13 bases lay between the germline ends. CDR3 in amino acids: CASGSGGAYNEQFF. In nucleotides, the CDR3 is TGCGCCAGCGGGAGTGGCGGGGCCTACAATGAGCAGTTCTTC.

The chain couples TRBV5-6 to TRBJ2-7; 9 bases are a match to TRBD1. The V segment lost 4 bases and the J segment 4 bases; nucleotides outside the gene matches: 9. This CDR3 region has 15 residues. CDR1 and CDR2 from the germline V gene are SGHDT and YYEEEE. The CDR3 nucleotides read TGTGCCAGCAGCGGGGAAGGGACAGGGAGTTACGAGCAGTACTTC. This translates into CASSGEGTGSYEQYF. The variable domain in full, with the rest retrieved from reference TRBV5-6 and TRBJ2-7, is DAGVTQSPTHLIKTRGQQVTLRCSPKSGHDTVSWYQQALGQGPQFIFQYYEEEERQRGNFPDRFSGHQFPNYSSELNVNALLLGDSALYLCASSGEGTGSYEQYFGPGTRLTVT.

V is TRBV7-3 and J is TRBJ2-1, with TRBD2 matching 11 bases. Trimming at V came to 5 bases and at J to 10 bases, leaving 4 bases not matched to a gene. CDR3 length: 13 amino acids. Germline CDR1 SGHTA, CDR2 FQGTGA. The CDR3 reads CASSQRLAGEQFF. The CDR3 DNA follows: TGTGCCAGCAGCCAAAGACTAGCGGGAGAGCAGTTCTTC.

V is TRBV6-5 and J is TRBJ2-7, with D uncertain. V was pared by 1 base and J by 4 bases, with 11 bases between. CDR3 size: 14 residues. The germline V gene has CDR1 MNHEY and CDR2 SVGAGI. CDR3 in amino acids: CASSYFGAQYEQYF. Here the CDR3 DNA reads TGTGCCAGCAGTTACTTTGGTGCTCAGTACGAGCAGTACTTC.

DNA of the CDR3: TGTGCCAGCAGTTACTCCTCTAGCGGGGGGACCTACGAGCAGTACTTC. Its protein is CASSYSSSGGTYEQYF. The chain is built from TRBV6-5 and TRBJ2-7; the match to TRBD2 covers 11 bases. The length of the CDR3 is 16 residues. Germline lookup yields CDR1 MNHEY and CDR2 SVGAGI. V lost 0 bases, J lost 2 bases, and 3 bases stayed unmatched.

This clone appeared a few times. The chain has TRBV19 and TRBJ2-7, with 7 bases matching TRBD1. CDR3 length: 15 residues. The V and J ends lost 3 bases and 7 bases, in that order; junction bases with no gene match: 12. Germline V gene data show CDR1 as LNHDA and CDR2 as SQIVND (reference sequence). The CDR3, as DNA: TGTGCCAGTAGTATGGCCGCGGACAGGAAAAGGGAGCAGTACTTC. It encodes CASSMAADRKREQYF.

This chain uses TRBV19 with TRBJ2-7; TRBD1 matches at 9 bases. Germline loops: CDR1 LNHDA, CDR2 SQIVND (reference sequence). This CDR3 contains 15 residues. J gave up 2 bases and V 5 bases, and 7 bases lay outside the gene matches. For the CDR3, the DNA is TGTGCCAGTAGTTATTCCGGGACAGGGCCCTACGAGCAGTACTTC. This codes for CASSYSGTGPYEQYF. Based on the CDR3 plus reference TRBV19 and TRBJ2-7, the full variable domain is DGGITQSPKYLFRKEGQNVTLSCEQNLNHDAMYWYRQDPGQGLRLIYYSQIVNDFQKGDIAEGYSVSREKKESFPLTVTSAQKNPTAFYLCASSYSGTGPYEQYFGPGTRLTVT.

The chain links TRBV5-5 to TRBJ2-7; D is undetermined. Looked up from germline, CDR1 is SGHKS and CDR2 is YYEKEE (reference sequence). CDR3 size: 15 residues. Trimming removed 4 bases from V and 4 bases from J, with 18 bases in between. CDR3 sequence reads: CASSPGGPNEYEQYF. In DNA, the CDR3 is TGTGCCAGCAGCCCAGGTGGGCCCAACGAGTACGAGCAGTACTTC.

This chain uses TRBV11-2 with TRBJ2-3; D remains unclear. CDR1 is SGHAT, CDR2 FQNNGV, per germline. The V end was cut by 2 bases, the J end by 2 bases, with 8 bases between. This CDR3 comprises 14 residues. CDR3 protein: CASSLSEATDTQYF. For the CDR3, the DNA is TGTGCCAGCAGCTTAAGCGAAGCCACAGATACGCAGTATTTT.

The chain carries TRBV27 and TRBJ2-5, with 12 bases matching TRBD2. Near its end, the DNA agrees better with TRBJ2-7, so the J call may be wrong. There are 15 residues in the CDR3. Germline values: CDR1 MNHEY, CDR2 SMNVEV (reference sequence). The CDR3 is CASSLTSGGSYEQYF. For the CDR3, the DNA is TGTGCCAGCAGTTTAACTAGCGGGGGGTCCTACGAGCAGTACTTC.

The chain is built from TRBV6-5 and TRBJ2-2; D gene unclear. The CDR3 extends over 13 amino acids. V lost 6 bases and J lost 4, with 9 bases in between. Germline CDR1 is MNHEY and CDR2 is SVGAGI. Here the CDR3 reads CASSLRGTGELFF. In DNA form, the CDR3 reads TGTGCCAGCAGCCTACGCGGCACCGGGGAGCTGTTTTTT.

This clone has only one observation. The chain recombines TRBV5-6 with TRBJ1-5, with 7 bases lining up with TRBD1. Germline V gives CDR1 SGHDT, CDR2 YYEEEE. The CDR3 length is 16 residues. Trimming took 3 bases from V and 6 from J; bases not matched to a gene: 12. In DNA form, the CDR3 reads TGTGCCAGCAGCTCTGTTGGATTCAGGGGGAGTCAGCCCCAGCATTTT. The encoded protein is CASSSVGFRGSQPQHF. Filled out from reference TRBV5-6 and TRBJ1-5, the complete variable domain reads DAGVTQSPTHLIKTRGQQVTLRCSPKSGHDTVSWYQQALGQGPQFIFQYYEEEERQRGNFPDRFSGHQFPNYSSELNVNALLLGDSALYLCASSSVGFRGSQPQHFGDGTRLSIL.

V gene TRBV9 combines with J gene TRBJ2-7, with a possible D match to TRBD2 (5 bases). Germline V gene lookup returns CDR1 SGDLS and CDR2 YYNGEE. CDR3 size: 14 residues. Trimming removed 0 bases from V and 2 bases from J, with 9 bases in between. CDR3 in DNA: TGTGCCAGCAGCGTAGTCCCGGAGGCCTACGAGCAGTACTTC. Encoded protein: CASSVVPEAYEQYF.

This chain connects TRBV6-1 to TRBJ1-6; TRBD1 is a possible D gene (5 bases). Per germline, CDR1 MNHNS and CDR2 SASEGT. V was pared by 7 bases and J by 5 bases, with 12 bases between. The CDR3 covers 14 residues. CDR3 protein: CASTSTGDNSPLHF. In DNA, the CDR3 is TGTGCCAGCACCTCTACAGGCGATAATTCACCCCTCCACTTT.

V gene TRBV28 combines with J gene TRBJ1-1; D gene ambiguous. The CDR3 totals 14 residues. The V end lost 7 bases, the J end lost 0 bases, and 12 bases lay between the germline ends. In germline, CDR1 is MDHEN, CDR2 SYDVKM. The CDR3 DNA reads TGTGCCAGCATGACGAGGGTTATGAACACTGAAGCTTTCTTT. Translated, it gives CASMTRVMNTEAFF.

The V gene is TRBV9, the J gene TRBJ2-7, with TRBD2 matching over 8 bases. Germline loops: CDR1 SGDLS, CDR2 YYNGEE. The CDR3 extends over 18 amino acids. V dropped 0 bases and J dropped 6; count of bases not matched to a gene: 17. CDR3 loop: CASSVEPSGGALSGEQYF. CDR3 DNA sequence: TGTGCCAGCAGCGTAGAGCCCTCGGGAGGGGCTCTGTCCGGCGAGCAGTACTTC.

The CDR3 protein is CASSLRPGTGTEKLFF. CDR3 coding DNA: TGTGCCAGCAGCCTCAGACCCGGGACAGGGACTGAAAAACTGTTTTTT. V gene TRBV9 combines with J gene TRBJ1-4, with 9 positions matching TRBD1. Germline-derived CDR1 and CDR2 are SGDLS and YYNGEE. V trimming: 4 bases; J trimming: 7 bases; junction bases outside the gene matches: 11. This CDR3 region has 16 residues.

The chain links TRBV6-1 to TRBJ1-2; D is unclear. Trimming removed 7 bases from V and 5 bases from J, with 5 bases in between. Germline CDR1 is MNHNS and CDR2 is SASEGT. The CDR3 loop spans 10 amino acids. CDR3 sequence: CASNQYGYTF. CDR3 nucleotide sequence: TGTGCCAGCAATCAATATGGCTACACCTTC.

The rearrangement links TRBV6-1 to TRBJ2-5, with 10 bases matching TRBD2. The DNA end favors TRBJ2-7, so the J call may be wrong. There are 16 residues in the CDR3. Germline V gene data show CDR1 as MNHNS and CDR2 as SASEGT. CDR3: CASSVTSGAYTYEQYF. CDR3 DNA: TGTGCCAGCAGTGTCACTAGCGGGGCATATACCTACGAGCAGTACTTC.

The chain links TRBV28 to TRBJ1-2, with D hard to call. Trimming cost V 5 bases and J 8 bases, with 9 bases left between them. This CDR3 spans 11 amino acids. Germline CDR1 is MDHEN and CDR2 is SYDVKM. For the CDR3, the DNA is TGTGCCAGCAGTACGGTAAACGGCTACACCTTC. Its protein is CASSTVNGYTF.